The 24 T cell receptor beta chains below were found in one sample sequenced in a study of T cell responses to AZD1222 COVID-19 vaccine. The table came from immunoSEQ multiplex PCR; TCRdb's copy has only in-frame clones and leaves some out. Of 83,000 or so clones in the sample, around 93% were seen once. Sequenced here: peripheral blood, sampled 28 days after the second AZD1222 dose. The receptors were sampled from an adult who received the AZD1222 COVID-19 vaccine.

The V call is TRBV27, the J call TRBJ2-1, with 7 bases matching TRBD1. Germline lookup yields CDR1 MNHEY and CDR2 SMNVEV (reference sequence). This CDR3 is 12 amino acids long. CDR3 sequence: CAAEDRYNEQFF. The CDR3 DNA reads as TGTGCAGCAGAGGACAGGTACAATGAGCAGTTCTTC.

The CDR3 nucleotides read TGTGCCACCAGCAGAGAGGGGCTCATAAGAGCGGAGACCCAGTACTTC. It translates to CATSREGLIRAETQYF. The V gene is TRBV15, the J gene TRBJ2-5, with D tentatively TRBD1 (5 bases). The CDR3 consists of 16 residues. The V end was cut by 0 bases, the J end by 5 bases, with 16 bases between. Germline lookup yields CDR1 LNHNV and CDR2 YYDKDF (reference sequence).

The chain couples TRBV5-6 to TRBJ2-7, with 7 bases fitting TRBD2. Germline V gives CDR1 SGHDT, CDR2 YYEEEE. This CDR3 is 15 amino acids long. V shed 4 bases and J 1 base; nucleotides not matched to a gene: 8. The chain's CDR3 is CASSPPQGLSYEQYF. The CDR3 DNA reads TGTGCCAGCAGCCCACCGCAGGGACTATCCTACGAGCAGTACTTC. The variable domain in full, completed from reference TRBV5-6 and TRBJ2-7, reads DAGVTQSPTHLIKTRGQQVTLRCSPKSGHDTVSWYQQALGQGPQFIFQYYEEEERQRGNFPDRFSGHQFPNYSSELNVNALLLGDSALYLCASSPPQGLSYEQYFGPGTRLTVT.

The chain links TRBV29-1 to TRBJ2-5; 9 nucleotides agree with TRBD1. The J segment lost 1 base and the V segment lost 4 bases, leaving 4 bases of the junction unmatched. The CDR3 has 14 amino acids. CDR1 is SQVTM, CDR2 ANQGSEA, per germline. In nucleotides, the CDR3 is TGCAGCGTTGGGCGGACAGGGGCCCAAGAGACCCAGTACTTC. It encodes CSVGRTGAQETQYF.

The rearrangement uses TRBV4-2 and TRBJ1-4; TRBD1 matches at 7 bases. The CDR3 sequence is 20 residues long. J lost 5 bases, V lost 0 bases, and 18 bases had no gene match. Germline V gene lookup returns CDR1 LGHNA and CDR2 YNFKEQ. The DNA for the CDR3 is TGTGCCAGCAGCCAAGATAGCGGGAGGACAGGTGGACGGGTCAATGAAAAACTGTTTTTT. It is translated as CASSQDSGRTGGRVNEKLFF.

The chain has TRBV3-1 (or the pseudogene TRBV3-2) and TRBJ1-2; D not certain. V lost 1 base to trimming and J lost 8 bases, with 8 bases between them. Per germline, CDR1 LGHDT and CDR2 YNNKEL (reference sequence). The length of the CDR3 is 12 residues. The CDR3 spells CASSQVPWGYTF. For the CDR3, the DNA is TGTGCCAGCAGCCAAGTCCCCTGGGGCTACACCTTC.

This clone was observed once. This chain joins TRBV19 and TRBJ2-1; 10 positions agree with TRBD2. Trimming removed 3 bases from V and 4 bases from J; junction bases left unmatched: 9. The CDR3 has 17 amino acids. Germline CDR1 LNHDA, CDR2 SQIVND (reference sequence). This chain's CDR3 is CASSIYPSGSGYNEQFF. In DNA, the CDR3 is TGTGCCAGTAGTATTTATCCTAGCGGGAGCGGTTACAATGAGCAGTTCTTC.

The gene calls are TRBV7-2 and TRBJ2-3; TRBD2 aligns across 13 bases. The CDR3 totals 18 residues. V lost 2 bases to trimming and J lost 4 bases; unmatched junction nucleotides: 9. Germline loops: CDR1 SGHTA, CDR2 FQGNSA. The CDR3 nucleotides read TGTGCCAGCAGCTTAAGGGGACTAGCGGGATTTGGCGCAGATACGCAGTATTTT. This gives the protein CASSLRGLAGFGADTQYF. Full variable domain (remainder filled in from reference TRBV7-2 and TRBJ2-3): GAGVSQSPSNKVTEKGKDVELRCDPISGHTALYWYRQSLGQGLEFLIYFQGNSAPDKSGLPSDRFSAERTGGSVSTLTIQRTQQEDSAVYLCASSLRGLAGFGADTQYFGPGTRLTVL.

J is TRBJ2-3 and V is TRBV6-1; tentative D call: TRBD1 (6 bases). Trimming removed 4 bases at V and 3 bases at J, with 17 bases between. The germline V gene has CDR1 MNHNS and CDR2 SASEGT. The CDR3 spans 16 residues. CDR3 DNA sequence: TGTGCCAGCAGTGCCCCCAATCTGGGGGCAACAGATACGCAGTATTTT. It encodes CASSAPNLGATDTQYF.

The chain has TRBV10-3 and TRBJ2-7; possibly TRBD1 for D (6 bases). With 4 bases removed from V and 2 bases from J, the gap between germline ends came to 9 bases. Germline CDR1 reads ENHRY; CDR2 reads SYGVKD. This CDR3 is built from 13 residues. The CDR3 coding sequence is TGTGCCATCAGTGTGGACAGCACCTACGAGCAGTACTTC. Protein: CAISVDSTYEQYF.

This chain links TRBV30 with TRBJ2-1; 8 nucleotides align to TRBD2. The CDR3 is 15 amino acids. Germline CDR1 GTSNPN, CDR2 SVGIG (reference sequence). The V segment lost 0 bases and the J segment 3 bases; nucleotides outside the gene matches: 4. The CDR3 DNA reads TGTGCCTGGAGTGTCCTAGCGGGCGTCTACAATGAGCAGTTCTTC. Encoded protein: CAWSVLAGVYNEQFF.

The CDR3 DNA is TGCAGCGTTGGGGGGAGCGCCGGGGAGCTGTTTTTT. It translates to CSVGGSAGELFF. The V gene is TRBV29-1, the J gene TRBJ2-2; D tentatively reads TRBD1 or TRBD2 (5 bases each). Germline CDR1 is SQVTM and CDR2 is ANQGSEA. CDR3 length equals 12 residues. V was trimmed by 4 bases and J by 6 bases, leaving 9 bases between them.

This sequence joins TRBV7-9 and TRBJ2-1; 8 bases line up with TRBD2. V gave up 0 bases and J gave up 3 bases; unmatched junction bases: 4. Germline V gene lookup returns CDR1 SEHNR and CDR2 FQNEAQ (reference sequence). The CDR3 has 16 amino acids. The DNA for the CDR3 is TGTGCCAGCAGCTTAGCCGGGAGGGCCGGCTACAATGAGCAGTTCTTC. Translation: CASSLAGRAGYNEQFF.

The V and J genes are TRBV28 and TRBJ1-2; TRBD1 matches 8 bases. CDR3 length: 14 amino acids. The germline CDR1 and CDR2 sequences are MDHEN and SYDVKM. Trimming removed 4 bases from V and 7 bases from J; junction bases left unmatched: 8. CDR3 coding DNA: TGTGCCAGCAGTTCGGACAGGGCCATCTCTGGCTACACCTTC. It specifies CASSSDRAISGYTF.

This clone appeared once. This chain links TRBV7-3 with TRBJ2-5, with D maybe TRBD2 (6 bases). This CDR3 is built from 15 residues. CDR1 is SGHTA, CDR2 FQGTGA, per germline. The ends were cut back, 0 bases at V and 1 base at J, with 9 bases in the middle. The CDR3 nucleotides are TGTGCCAGCAGCTTAACGGGAGGCTTCCAAGAGACCCAGTACTTC. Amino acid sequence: CASSLTGGFQETQYF.

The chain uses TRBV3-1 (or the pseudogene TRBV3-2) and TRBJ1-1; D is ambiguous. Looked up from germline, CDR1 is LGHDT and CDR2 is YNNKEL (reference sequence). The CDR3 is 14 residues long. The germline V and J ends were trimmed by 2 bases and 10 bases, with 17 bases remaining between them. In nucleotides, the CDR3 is TGTGCCAGCAGCCAACGAATCATGGGTGGCGGAGCTTTCTTT. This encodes CASSQRIMGGGAFF.

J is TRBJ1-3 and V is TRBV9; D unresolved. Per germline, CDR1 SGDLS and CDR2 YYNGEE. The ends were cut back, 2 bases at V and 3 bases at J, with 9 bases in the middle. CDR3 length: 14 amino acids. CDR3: CASSVGGVGNTIYF. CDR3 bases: TGTGCCAGCAGCGTCGGTGGGGTTGGAAACACCATATATTTT.

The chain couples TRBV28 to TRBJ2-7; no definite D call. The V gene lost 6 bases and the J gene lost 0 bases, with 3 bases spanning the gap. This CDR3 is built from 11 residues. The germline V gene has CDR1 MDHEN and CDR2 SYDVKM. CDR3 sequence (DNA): TGTGCCAGCAGGGTCTCCTACGAGCAGTACTTC. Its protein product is CASRVSYEQYF.

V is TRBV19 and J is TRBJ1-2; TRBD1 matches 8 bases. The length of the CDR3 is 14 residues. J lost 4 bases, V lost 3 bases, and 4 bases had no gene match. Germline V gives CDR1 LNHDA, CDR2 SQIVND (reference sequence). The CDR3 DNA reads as TGTGCCAGTAGTATCTTAGACAGGGGCTATGGCTACACCTTC. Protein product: CASSILDRGYGYTF.

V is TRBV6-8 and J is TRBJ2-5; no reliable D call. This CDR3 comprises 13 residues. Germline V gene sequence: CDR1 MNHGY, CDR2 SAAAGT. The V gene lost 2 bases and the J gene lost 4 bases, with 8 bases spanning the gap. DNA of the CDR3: TGTGCCAGCAGTTACCAGTGTCGAGAGACCCAGTACTTC. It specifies CASSYQCRETQYF.

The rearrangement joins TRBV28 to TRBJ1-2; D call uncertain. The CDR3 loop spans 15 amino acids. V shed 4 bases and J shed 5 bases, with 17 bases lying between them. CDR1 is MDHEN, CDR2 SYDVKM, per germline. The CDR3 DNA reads TGTGCCAGCAGTTCCCCTCGGTTACATGGGTATGGCTACACCTTC. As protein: CASSSPRLHGYGYTF.

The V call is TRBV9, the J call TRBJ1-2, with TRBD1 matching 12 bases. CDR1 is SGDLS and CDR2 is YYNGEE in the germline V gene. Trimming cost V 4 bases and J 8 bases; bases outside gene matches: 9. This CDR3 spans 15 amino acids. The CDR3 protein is CASSPTGQGARGYTF. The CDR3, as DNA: TGTGCCAGCAGCCCTACGGGACAGGGGGCAAGGGGCTACACCTTC.

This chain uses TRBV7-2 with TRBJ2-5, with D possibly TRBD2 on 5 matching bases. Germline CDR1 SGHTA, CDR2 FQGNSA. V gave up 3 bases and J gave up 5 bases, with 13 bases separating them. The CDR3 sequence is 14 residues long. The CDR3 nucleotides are TGTGCCAGCAGCTTTGAGAGGGCGCGGGAGACCCAGTACTTC. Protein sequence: CASSFERARETQYF.

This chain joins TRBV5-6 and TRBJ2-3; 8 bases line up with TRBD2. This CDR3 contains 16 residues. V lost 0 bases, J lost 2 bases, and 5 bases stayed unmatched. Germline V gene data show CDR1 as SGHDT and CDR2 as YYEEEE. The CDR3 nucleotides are TGTGCCAGCAGCTTGGTGGCTAGCGGGTCCACAGATACGCAGTATTTT. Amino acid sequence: CASSLVASGSTDTQYF.